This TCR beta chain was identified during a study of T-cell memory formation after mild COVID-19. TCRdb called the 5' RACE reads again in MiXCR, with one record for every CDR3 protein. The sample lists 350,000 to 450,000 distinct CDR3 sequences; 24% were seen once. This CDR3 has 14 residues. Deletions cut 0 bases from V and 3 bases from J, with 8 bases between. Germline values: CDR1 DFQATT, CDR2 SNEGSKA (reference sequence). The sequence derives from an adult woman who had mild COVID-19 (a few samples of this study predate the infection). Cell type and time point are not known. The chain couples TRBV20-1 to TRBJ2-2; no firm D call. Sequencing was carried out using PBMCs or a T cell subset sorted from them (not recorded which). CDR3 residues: CSARDYQYTGELFF. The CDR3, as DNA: TGCAGTGCTAGAGATTACCAGTACACCGGGGAGCTGTTTTTT.